This T cell receptor beta chain is from a study of spatial heterogeneity in lung cancer. Study-level information: A unique TCR and UMI combination showed up more than ten times in raw reads, on average.

Sample time point: sample taken at primary tumor resection. Unsorted samples of tumor, nontumor lung or frozen PBMC had their whole RNA sequenced. The cohort: around 79 early-stage, untreated non-small cell lung cancer patients. MiXCR, run by TCRdb on the 5' RACE reads, gives a single entry per CDR3 protein. The repertoire holds tens of thousands of distinct CDR3 sequences, with more than 15% as singletons. V gave up 4 bases and J gave up 6 bases; unmatched junction bases: 9. The CDR3 extends over 14 amino acids. Germline loops: CDR1 SQVTM, CDR2 ANQGSEA. The clonotype originates from a male donor with early-stage non-small cell lung cancer. The gene calls are TRBV29-1 and TRBJ1-5; 7 bases align to TRBD1. The sequenced sample was PBMCs, obtained at surgery. The CDR3, as DNA: TGCAGCGTTGGGGAGACAGGGATCGGTCAGCCCCAGCATTTT. Translating it yields CSVGETGIGQPQHF.